A single sample gave rise to the 27 T cell receptor beta chains below, sequenced in a study of blood T cells in healthy people across ages. With a J-beta primer mix and a sample-barcoded 5' primer, a second PCR ran roughly 6 to 12 cycles. In TCRdb, the 5' RACE reads were re-called with MiXCR into one record per CDR3 protein. The sample lists around 800,000 distinct CDR3 sequences; roughly 25% were seen once. The same sample was also used in a study of T cells of mothers and their children.

Sequencing was done on a sample of blood. These receptors were collected from a boy between 10 and 17 years old in good health.

This clonotype showed up just a few times. The chain joins TRBV29-1 to TRBJ2-5; TRBD2 aligns across 14 bases. Germline trimming cut 5 bases from V and 5 bases from J; bases unmatched to any gene: 7. The CDR3 covers 15 residues. Germline lookup yields CDR1 SQVTM and CDR2 ANQGSEA. This CDR3 is CSVTRLAGGPETQYF. The CDR3 coding sequence is TGCAGCGTTACGAGACTAGCGGGGGGGCCCGAGACCCAGTACTTC.

This chain connects TRBV7-9 to TRBJ2-5; D is ambiguous. The CDR3 contains 12 residues. The V gene's germline CDR1 is SEHNR and CDR2 FQNEAQ (reference sequence). V lost 5 bases, J lost 5 bases, and 9 bases lay in between. CDR3 sequence (DNA): TGTGCCAGCAGCCGAAGTTCGGAGACCCAGTACTTC. This codes for CASSRSSETQYF.

The gene calls are TRBV3-1 and TRBJ1-1; D gene ambiguous. Germline CDR1 is LGHDT and CDR2 is YNNKEL (reference sequence). The V and J ends lost 0 bases and 7 bases respectively, with 9 bases between them. This CDR3 has 13 residues. CDR3 amino acids: CASSQEARVEAFF. The CDR3 DNA reads as TGTGCCAGCAGCCAAGAGGCTCGGGTTGAAGCTTTCTTT.

The chain has TRBV10-2 and TRBJ2-1, with 9 positions matching TRBD2. Matching the DNA end better, TRBJ2-7 makes the J call doubtful. There are 14 residues in the CDR3. Germline V gene lookup returns CDR1 WSHSY and CDR2 SAAADI. CDR3 protein: CASIGGLAKPEQYF. The CDR3 DNA follows: TGCGCCAGCATCGGGGGACTAGCCAAACCCGAGCAGTACTTC.

This clonotype has ten or more counts. The genes are TRBV5-5 and TRBJ1-4; D is uncertain. Germline CDR1 and CDR2: SGHKS and YYEKEE (reference sequence). The CDR3 loop spans 14 amino acids. The V end was cut by 6 bases, the J end by 8 bases, with 17 bases between. This CDR3 reads CASIPLAEGEKLFF. In nucleotides, the CDR3 is TGTGCCAGCATCCCCCTTGCTGAGGGCGAAAAACTGTTTTTT.

The V and J genes are TRBV20-1 and TRBJ1-2; a weak D match, TRBD1 (5 bases). V dropped 5 bases and J dropped 5 bases, with 15 bases sitting between them. The CDR3 is 13 residues long. Germline V lookup: CDR1 DFQATT, CDR2 SNEGSKA (reference sequence). The CDR3 loop reads CSAFQGFSYGYTF. CDR3 coding DNA: TGCAGTGCTTTCCAGGGTTTCTCTTATGGCTACACCTTC.

This clonotype was recorded a few times. The V call is TRBV7-3, the J call TRBJ2-7; D uncertain. The CDR3 covers 13 residues. V lost 6 bases and J lost 6, with 15 bases in between. Germline assignment: CDR1 SGHTA and CDR2 FQGTGA. The CDR3 bases are TGTGCCAGCAGTCCGGGCATGGTGACCGAGCAGTACTTC. Its translation is CASSPGMVTEQYF.

Remarks on this clonotype: One junction end does not reproduce the germline sequence, and a read error may be involved. The chain has TRBV20-1 and TRBJ2-5; perhaps TRBD2 as D (6 bases). CDR3 length: 18 residues. Germline CDR1 DFQATT, CDR2 SNEGSKA (reference sequence). The CDR3 DNA follows: TGCAGTGCTAATTCAGCGGGCGGGTCGGGGCGCCTACAAGAGACCCAGCACTTC. Translation gives CSANSAGGSGRLQETQHF.

V is TRBV3-1 and J is TRBJ2-5, with D unresolved. Between the trimmed V and J ends, which lost 0 bases and 9 bases, there was a span of 11 bases. In germline, CDR1 is LGHDT, CDR2 YNNKEL (reference sequence). The CDR3 consists of 13 residues. Here the CDR3 reads CASSQDYQTPQYF. The CDR3 nucleotides read TGTGCCAGCAGCCAAGACTACCAGACCCCCCAGTACTTC.

The V gene is TRBV11-1, the J gene TRBJ2-3, with 7 bases matching TRBD1. Germline CDR1 and CDR2: SGHAT and FQDESV (reference sequence). This CDR3 is built from 15 residues. The trim removed 4 bases at V and 2 bases at J, leaving 6 bases unmatched. Here the CDR3 DNA reads TGTGCCAGCAGCTCTGAGGGGGCGATCACAGATACGCAGTATTTT. This codes for CASSSEGAITDTQYF.

The V and J genes are TRBV2 and TRBJ2-7; 8 bases fit TRBD1. Germline V gene lookup returns CDR1 SNHLY and CDR2 FYNNEI. J gave up 0 bases and V 3 bases, and 13 bases lay outside the gene matches. This CDR3 is 18 amino acids long. CDR3 sequence (DNA): TGTGCCAGCAGTGAGGCGTCCGGGACAGGACGGAACTCCTACGAGCAGTACTTC. Translation: CASSEASGTGRNSYEQYF.

V is TRBV27 and J is TRBJ1-4; no clear D gene. V was trimmed by 4 bases and J by 3 bases, leaving 9 bases between them. CDR3 length: 14 amino acids. Germline loops: CDR1 MNHEY, CDR2 SMNVEV (reference sequence). The CDR3 region has the DNA TGTGCCAGCAGTTCAGGCGCCTCTAATGAAAAACTGTTTTTT. The encoded protein is CASSSGASNEKLFF. Full variable domain (outside the CDR3, taken from reference TRBV27 and TRBJ1-4): EAQVTQNPRYLITVTGKKLTVTCSQNMNHEYMSWYRQDPGLGLRQIYYSMNVEVTDKGDVPEGYKVSRKEKRNFPLILESPSPNQTSLYFCASSSGASNEKLFFGSGTQLSVL.

This clonotype has just a few counts. The chain recombines TRBV14 with TRBJ2-4; the match to TRBD1 covers 9 bases. Germline CDR1 is SGHDN and CDR2 is FVKESK. The CDR3 covers 20 residues. Trimming removed 1 base from V and 0 bases from J; junction bases left unmatched: 13. CDR3 loop: CASSQGIGQGPFLAKNIQYF. The CDR3, as DNA: TGTGCCAGCAGCCAAGGGATCGGACAGGGGCCTTTCTTAGCCAAAAACATTCAGTACTTC.

The rearrangement joins TRBV6-5 to TRBJ2-5; no firm D call. V was pared by 0 bases and J by 1 base, with 9 bases between. Germline CDR1 reads MNHEY; CDR2 reads SVGAGI. This CDR3 has 15 amino acids. CDR3 sequence reads: CASSYSFTIQETQYF. The DNA for the CDR3 is TGTGCCAGCAGTTACTCGTTCACGATCCAAGAGACCCAGTACTTC.

For this clonotype: At one end, the junction sequence differs from germline, possibly due to a read error. V usage is TRBV5-3 and J usage is TRBJ2-2, with TRBD1 matching over 7 bases. TRBV5-3 is flagged as an ORF with uncertain function. The CDR3 loop spans 15 amino acids. The CDR3: CASSLTGQSTGELFF. The DNA for the CDR3 is TGTGCCAGCAGCTTAACGGGACAGTCCACCGGGGAGCTGTTTTTT.

A note on this clonotype: The junction departs from the called germline gene at one end, perhaps through a read error. In DNA form, the CDR3 reads TGTGCCAGTCAGGGACTTAACTACAATGGGCAGTTCTTC. Translated, it gives CASQGLNYNGQFF. The V gene is TRBV6-5, the J gene TRBJ2-1; possible D gene TRBD2, 6 bases. The germline CDR1 and CDR2 sequences are MNHEY and SVGAGI. The CDR3 totals 13 residues.

The V gene is TRBV6-5, the J gene TRBJ1-2, with TRBD1 as a possible D gene (5 bases). Trimming removed 6 bases from V and 7 bases from J, with 21 bases in between. CDR3 size: 15 residues. Looked up from germline, CDR1 is MNHEY and CDR2 is SVGAGI. Written as DNA, the CDR3 is TGTGCCAGCAGAAGGGACGGGGAACCGTCTGGTGGCTACACCTTC. Its protein product is CASRRDGEPSGGYTF.

This chain uses TRBV11-2 with TRBJ2-7; TRBD1 is a possible D gene (6 bases). Germline V gene sequence: CDR1 SGHAT, CDR2 FQNNGV. The length of the CDR3 is 15 residues. Trimming stripped 8 bases from V and 2 bases from J, with 19 bases between. In DNA, the CDR3 is TGTGCCAGCGGATTTTTACAGGGAATCACCTACGAGCAGTACTTC. Its translation: CASGFLQGITYEQYF.

This clonotype was observed at least ten times. An end of the junction does not agree with germline; a read error may underlie this. The chain joins TRBV5-1 to TRBJ1-2, with 9 bases identical to TRBD1. Germline V gene data show CDR1 as SGHRS and CDR2 as YFSETQ. This CDR3 has 14 residues. The CDR3 nucleotides are TGTGCCAGCAGTTCCGGACAGGGGACCTATGGCTACACCTTC. This gives the protein CASSSGQGTYGYTF.

The chain recombines TRBV3-1 with TRBJ1-4; D uncertain. The CDR3 length is 17 residues. Trimming left V 3 bases short and J 2 bases short, with 16 bases between. CDR1 and CDR2 from the germline V gene are LGHDT and YNNKEL (reference sequence). CDR3 residues: CASSHRSQSRTNEKLFF. The CDR3 DNA sequence: TGTGCCAGCAGCCACAGGAGCCAAAGCAGGACTAATGAAAAACTGTTTTTT.

This clonotype was observed a handful of times. This sequence joins TRBV7-9 and TRBJ2-5, with unresolved D. Germline-derived CDR1 and CDR2 are SEHNR and FQNEAQ (reference sequence). There are 14 residues in the CDR3. Trimming removed 5 bases at V and 4 bases at J, with 14 bases between. CDR3 protein: CASSRLPPLETQYF. The DNA for the CDR3 is TGTGCCAGCAGCAGACTCCCCCCTTTAGAGACCCAGTACTTC.

This clonotype was seen more than once but under ten times. The chain recombines TRBV12-3 or TRBV12-4 with TRBJ2-3; D gene uncertain. The CDR3 totals 13 residues. Trimming left V 6 bases short and J 6 bases short, with 13 bases between. The CDR3 protein is CASSLRAADTQYF. CDR3 nucleotide sequence: TGTGCCAGCAGCTTACGGGCCGCGGATACGCAGTATTTT.

In its sample, this clonotype was seen a few times. This chain connects TRBV7-9 to TRBJ2-5; D is perhaps TRBD1 (6 bases). This CDR3 is built from 15 residues. V was pared by 5 bases and J by 5 bases, with 18 bases between. CDR1 and CDR2 (germline): SEHNR, FQNEAQ (reference sequence). DNA of the CDR3: TGTGCCAGCAGCCCGGCATGGCAGGGGATCGAGACCCAGTACTTC. It is translated as CASSPAWQGIETQYF.

The genes are TRBV5-1 and TRBJ2-2, with 7 bases that match TRBD1. CDR1 is SGHRS, CDR2 YFSETQ, per germline. The CDR3 consists of 16 residues. After removal of 9 bases from V and 0 bases from J, the junction contained 11 bases not matched to a gene. CDR3 nucleotide sequence: TGCGCCACCAGTGGGCCCGGGACAGCGAACACCGGGGAGCTGTTTTTT. Translated, it gives CATSGPGTANTGELFF. The entire variable domain, with the rest obtained from reference TRBV5-1 and TRBJ2-2, is as follows: KAGVTQTPRYLIKTRGQQVTLSCSPISGHRSVSWYQQTPGQGLQFLFEYFSETQRNKGNFPGRFSGRQFSNSRSEMNVSTLELGDSALYLCATSGPGTANTGELFFGEGSRLTVL.

The chain carries TRBV20-1 and TRBJ1-6; D might be TRBD1 (5 bases). Per germline, CDR1 DFQATT and CDR2 SNEGSKA (reference sequence). The CDR3 is 15 residues long. V was shortened by 0 bases and J by 7 bases, with 13 bases between the two germline ends. CDR3 sequence (DNA): TGCAGTGCTAGAGATTCGCAGGGCGGAAATTCACCCCTCCACTTT. This gives the protein CSARDSQGGNSPLHF.

The chain uses TRBV6-4 and TRBJ2-1; 7 nucleotides match TRBD1. Germline V lookup: CDR1 MRHNA, CDR2 SNTAGT. This CDR3 comprises 16 residues. With V trimmed by 2 bases and J by 0 bases, 4 bases remained unmatched. CDR3 nucleotide sequence: TGTGCCAGCAGTGACGGGGACAGCAGCTCCTACAATGAGCAGTTCTTC. This sequence encodes CASSDGDSSSYNEQFF.

The table lists this clonotype with a few counts. The V call is TRBV9, the J call TRBJ1-1; 7 nucleotides line up with TRBD1. From germline, CDR1 is SGDLS and CDR2 YYNGEE. Trimming cost V 2 bases and J 4 bases; bases outside gene matches: 2. This CDR3 comprises 13 residues. Written as DNA, the CDR3 is TGTGCCAGCAGCGTTAACAGGGGCACTGAAGCTTTCTTT. Translated: CASSVNRGTEAFF.